This is a list of T cell receptor beta chains from one sample in a study of blood T cell repertoires in COVID-19. This table comes from immunoSEQ multiplex PCR, and its TCRdb copy is limited to in-frame clones, with some not included. The table shows some 200,000 clones, with about four fifths occurring only once. The specimen sequenced was peripheral blood. These receptors originate from a woman between 40 and 55 years old with acute or convalescent COVID-19. The CDR3 runs from the conserved cysteine through the conserved F or W. Each record gives: D gene, V gene, J gene, CDR3 protein. A D gene is named only where the DNA matches it firmly.

d_gene: TRBD1; v_gene: TRBV6-6; j_gene: TRBJ1-3; CDR3aa: CASSIGTGLGTIYF
d_gene: -; v_gene: TRBV7-2; j_gene: TRBJ2-2; CDR3aa: CASSPVEGRDTGELFF
d_gene: TRBD1; v_gene: TRBV18; j_gene: TRBJ2-7; CDR3aa: CASSLVDRESEQYF
d_gene: -; v_gene: TRBV18; j_gene: TRBJ1-1; CDR3aa: CASSPRSESTEAFF
d_gene: -; v_gene: TRBV19; j_gene: TRBJ2-7; CDR3aa: CASSEGTLFLEQYF
d_gene: TRBD1; v_gene: TRBV9; j_gene: TRBJ1-2; CDR3aa: CASSSRQGSGYGYTF
d_gene: -; v_gene: TRBV27; j_gene: TRBJ2-1; CDR3aa: CASSLRTLANEQFF
d_gene: -; v_gene: TRBV10-3; j_gene: TRBJ2-2; CDR3aa: CAISESSGVTGELFF
d_gene: -; v_gene: TRBV3-1/TRBV3-2; j_gene: TRBJ1-2; CDR3aa: CASSQNQLLTIDYGYTF
d_gene: -; v_gene: TRBV5-6; j_gene: TRBJ1-1; CDR3aa: CASSFGGRGGTEAFF
d_gene: TRBD2; v_gene: TRBV14; j_gene: TRBJ2-2; CDR3aa: CASSQVRTSGGKGELFF
d_gene: -; v_gene: TRBV24-1; j_gene: TRBJ2-1; CDR3aa: CATSGPSTRGSNEQFF
d_gene: -; v_gene: TRBV15; j_gene: TRBJ1-1; CDR3aa: CATSSRQGFGVGNTEAFF
d_gene: -; v_gene: TRBV5-1; j_gene: TRBJ2-1; CDR3aa: CASSLDILGVYNEQFF
d_gene: TRBD1; v_gene: TRBV15; j_gene: TRBJ1-4; CDR3aa: CATSRDERGRPTNEKLFF
d_gene: TRBD1; v_gene: TRBV18; j_gene: TRBJ1-5; CDR3aa: CASSPGTGGNQPQHF
d_gene: -; v_gene: TRBV5-6; j_gene: TRBJ2-1; CDR3aa: CASSLDSDNEQFF
d_gene: -; v_gene: TRBV7-6; j_gene: TRBJ1-4; CDR3aa: CASSVSGGEKLFF
d_gene: -; v_gene: TRBV4-3; j_gene: TRBJ1-2; CDR3aa: CASSQDSVVGPAGYGYTF
d_gene: -; v_gene: TRBV15; j_gene: TRBJ2-3; CDR3aa: CATSLFGEYTDTQYF
d_gene: -; v_gene: TRBV6-1; j_gene: TRBJ2-3; CDR3aa: CASSDPPYRVDTQYF
d_gene: -; v_gene: TRBV19; j_gene: TRBJ1-3; CDR3aa: CASSPLRQGDTIYF
d_gene: -; v_gene: TRBV7-6; j_gene: TRBJ1-5; CDR3aa: CASSPINQPQHF
d_gene: TRBD1; v_gene: TRBV5-1; j_gene: TRBJ2-3; CDR3aa: CASSSGQGTDTQYF
d_gene: -; v_gene: TRBV19; j_gene: TRBJ1-2; CDR3aa: CASSYRERNGYTF
d_gene: TRBD1; v_gene: TRBV5-1; j_gene: TRBJ2-7; CDR3aa: CATGEGPPGQGKYEQYF
d_gene: TRBD1; v_gene: TRBV7-2; j_gene: TRBJ2-7; CDR3aa: CASSIGQGAYEQYF
d_gene: TRBD2; v_gene: TRBV3-1/TRBV3-2; j_gene: TRBJ2-7; CDR3aa: CASSQSLAGGYEQYF
d_gene: -; v_gene: TRBV25-1; j_gene: TRBJ1-5; CDR3aa: CASLGGENQPQHF